This entry lists 8 T cell receptor beta chains sequenced from one sample in a study of T-cell reconstitution after alpha-beta-depleted transplantation in children (dated by TCRdb to the mid-2010s). The method was PCR. Sequencing was performed on an Illumina HiSeq 2500. TCR libraries were prepared with molecular barcoding, using unique molecular identifiers to normalize TCRbeta repertoire quantification. Using fastp trimming at Q25 and MiXCR clonotype assembly, TCRdb reanalyzed the public sequencing data and kept in-frame beta chains. All rows with the same CDR3 protein become a single entry with the most common DNA and genes. The sample contains 500,000 to 750,000 distinct CDR3 sequences, about a quarter of them found a single time. Approximately 39% of the sample comes from the top ten. The intended sense of this specimen's treatment or condition label: allogeneic hematopoietic cell transplantation with graft depleted of TCRalphabeta T cells and CD19 B cells.

Sequencing used PBMCs, obtained before TCRalphabeta/CD19-depleted stem cell transplant. These receptors were collected from a boy younger than two with Wiskott-Aldrich syndrome, due to receive a stem cell transplant.

This chain's CDR3 is CASSLDFSSLEQFF. DNA for the CDR3: TGTGCCAGCAGCTTAGATTTTTCCTCCCTTGAGCAGTTCTTC. The chain couples TRBV7-2 to TRBJ2-1; no definite D call. CDR1 is SGHTA, CDR2 FQGNSA, per germline. V lost 1 base and J lost 9, with 13 bases in between. The CDR3 has 14 residues.

This clonotype came up a few times. The rearrangement joins TRBV20-1 to TRBJ2-6; no clear D gene. From germline, CDR1 is DFQATT and CDR2 SNEGSKA (reference sequence). V lost 3 bases, J lost 0 bases, and 6 bases lay in between. The CDR3 length is 14 residues. The CDR3 DNA sequence: TGCAGTGCTAGCTCTATCTCTGGGGCCAACGTCCTGACTTTC. Protein sequence: CSASSISGANVLTF.

This clonotype was detected only a few times. The rearrangement joins TRBV18 to TRBJ1-5; D is possibly TRBD1 (5 bases). This CDR3 has 15 residues. The germline CDR1 and CDR2 sequences are KGHSH and LQKENI. V gave up 2 bases and J gave up 4 bases, with 12 bases separating them. In nucleotides, the CDR3 is TGTGCCAGCTCACCAGGGGGGGTTCGGAATCAGCCCCAGCATTTT. It encodes CASSPGGVRNQPQHF.

Turning to this clonotype: Its ends do not fully match the called genes, so a read error is possible. The chain recombines TRBV7-9 with TRBJ1-2; TRBD1 matches at 9 bases. This CDR3 spans 13 amino acids. Germline V gene lookup returns CDR1 SEHNR and CDR2 FQNEAQ (reference sequence). In nucleotides, the CDR3 is TGTGCCATCAGCTCACAGGGGGCACATGGCTACACCTTC. This encodes CAISSQGAHGYTF.

This clonotype was seen ten or more times. The V call is TRBV27, the J call TRBJ1-1; D unresolved. V lost 5 bases and J 1 base, leaving 8 bases between the germline ends. The CDR3 is made up of 13 amino acids. Germline V gene sequence: CDR1 MNHEY, CDR2 SMNVEV (reference sequence). This CDR3 reads CASSIGKNTEAFF. The DNA for the CDR3 is TGTGCCAGCAGTATCGGGAAGAACACTGAAGCTTTCTTT.

The genes are TRBV20-1 and TRBJ2-7; D may be TRBD1 (6 bases). This CDR3 comprises 11 residues. Per the germline V gene, CDR1 is DFQATT and CDR2 is SNEGSKA (reference sequence). V was trimmed by 5 bases and J by 3 bases, leaving 8 bases between them. The CDR3 spells CSADRLYEQYF. CDR3 coding DNA: TGCAGTGCTGACAGGCTCTACGAGCAGTACTTC.

This clonotype has a handful of counts. The V gene is TRBV28, the J gene TRBJ2-2; D unresolved. The CDR3 spans 15 residues. Germline V gene data show CDR1 as MDHEN and CDR2 as SYDVKM. V lost 2 bases, J lost 3 bases, and 10 bases lay in between. CDR3 region: CASSLETLYTGELFF. The CDR3 coding sequence is TGTGCCAGCAGTTTAGAGACTTTATACACCGGGGAGCTGTTTTTT.

This clonotype was counted only a few times. This chain connects TRBV6-2 or TRBV6-3 to TRBJ1-5, with D hard to call. The ends were cut back, 7 bases at V and 5 bases at J, with 18 bases in the middle. Germline V gene sequence: CDR1 MNHEY, CDR2 SVGEGT. The CDR3 totals 15 residues. The CDR3 DNA is TGTGCCAGCAAAAGTCAGGCACCACGGGATCAGCCCCAGCATTTT. This translates into CASKSQAPRDQPQHF.